This TCR beta chain is from a study of blood T cell repertoires in COVID-19. About the research overall: There were acute and convalescent COVID-19 samples, and they came from the United States, Italy and Spain.

The protocol was immunoSEQ multiplex PCR, while the TCRdb copy is restricted to in-frame clones and leaves out a portion. The data show 50,000 or so clones, with more than 75% seen just once and 3.5% to 5% held by the top ten. CDR3 length: 15 residues. The J segment lost 10 bases and the V segment lost 1 base, leaving 7 bases of the junction unmatched. Germline assignment: CDR1 SGHTA and CDR2 FQGNSA. The chain employs TRBV7-2 and TRBJ1-6; 7 bases line up with TRBD1. The sequence came from a human donor in a cohort sampled during active COVID-19. Sequencing input: peripheral blood. CDR3 DNA: TGTGCCAGCAGCTTAGAGAGGGGGCTAAGGTCACCCCTCCACTTT. Translated: CASSLERGLRSPLHF. Together with reference TRBV7-2 and TRBJ1-6, the CDR3 gives the full variable domain: GAGVSQSPSNKVTEKGKDVELRCDPISGHTALYWYRQSLGQGLEFLIYFQGNSAPDKSGLPSDRFSAERTGGSVSTLTIQRTQQEDSAVYLCASSLERGLRSPLHFGNGTRLTVT.